The source of this T cell receptor (beta chain) is a study of human T cells and chemical hapten exposure. One entry per CDR3 protein, called by TCRdb with MiXCR from the RACE reads. The table includes about 47,000 distinct CDR3 sequences, approximately 4.8% detected once. Time point described: healthy volunteer bleed at 2 weeks. Someone pulled total RNA out of unfractionated whole blood. The CDR3 sequence is 16 residues long. V lost 0 bases and J 1 base, leaving 11 bases between the germline ends. Germline V gene data show CDR1 as SGHRS and CDR2 as YFSETQ. This clonotype was found many times. The chain carries TRBV5-1 and TRBJ1-5; D is perhaps TRBD1 (5 bases). The clonotype originates from a human donor in good health. Some clones in this sample may be carry-over from other donors' samples. The sequenced material came from whole blood. This CDR3 is CASSLEGRGSNQPQHF. CDR3 nucleotides: TGCGCCAGCAGCTTGGAGGGGAGAGGGAGCAATCAGCCCCAGCATTTT.